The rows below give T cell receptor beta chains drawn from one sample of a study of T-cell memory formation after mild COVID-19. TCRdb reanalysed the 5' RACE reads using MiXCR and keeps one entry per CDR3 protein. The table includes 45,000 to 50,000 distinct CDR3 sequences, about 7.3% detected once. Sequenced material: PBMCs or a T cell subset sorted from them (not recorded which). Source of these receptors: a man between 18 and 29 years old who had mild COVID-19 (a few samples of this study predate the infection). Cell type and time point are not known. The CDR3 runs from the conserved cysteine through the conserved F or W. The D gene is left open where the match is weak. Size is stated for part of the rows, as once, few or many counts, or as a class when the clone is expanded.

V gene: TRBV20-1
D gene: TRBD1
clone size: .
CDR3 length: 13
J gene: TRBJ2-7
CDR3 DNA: TGCAGTGCTAGAAGACAGGGGGCAGGGGAGCAGTACTTC
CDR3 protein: CSARRQGAGEQYF

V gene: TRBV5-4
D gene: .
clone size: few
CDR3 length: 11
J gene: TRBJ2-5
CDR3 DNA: TGTGCCAGCAGCATCCAAGAGACCCAGTACTTC
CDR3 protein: CASSIQETQYF

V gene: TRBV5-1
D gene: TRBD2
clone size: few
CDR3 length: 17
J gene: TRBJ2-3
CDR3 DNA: TGCGCCAGCAGCCTCCCAGGTAGCGGGGGACCCACAGATACGCAGTATTTT
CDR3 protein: CASSLPGSGGPTDTQYF

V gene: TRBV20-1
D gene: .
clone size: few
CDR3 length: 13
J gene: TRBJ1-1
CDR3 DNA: TGCAGTGCTAGAGGGCCGGGTGGGACTGAAGCTTTCTTT
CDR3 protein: CSARGPGGTEAFF

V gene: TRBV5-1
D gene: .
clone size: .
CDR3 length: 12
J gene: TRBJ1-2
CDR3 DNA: TGCGCCAGCAGCTTGGGGGCCCTTGGCTACACCTTC
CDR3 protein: CASSLGALGYTF

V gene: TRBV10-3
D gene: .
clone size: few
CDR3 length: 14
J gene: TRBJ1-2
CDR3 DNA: TGTGCCATCAGTGGTACCGGACCGATCTATGGCTACACCTTC
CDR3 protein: CAISGTGPIYGYTF

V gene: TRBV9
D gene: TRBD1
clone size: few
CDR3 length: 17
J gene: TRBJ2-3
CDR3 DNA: TGTGCCAGCAGCTTGACAGGACAGGGGGCGCGGGGAGATACGCAGTATTTT
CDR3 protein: CASSLTGQGARGDTQYF

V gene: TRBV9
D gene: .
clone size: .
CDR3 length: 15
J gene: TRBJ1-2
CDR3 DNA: TGTGCCAGCAGCGCCCTGCCCCTGGACGGCTATGGCTACACCTTC
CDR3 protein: CASSALPLDGYGYTF

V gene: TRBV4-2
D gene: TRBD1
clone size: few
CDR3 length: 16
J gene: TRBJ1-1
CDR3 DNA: TGTGCCAGCAGCCAGGCGATGGGACAGGGGAACACTGAAGCTTTCTTT
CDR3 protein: CASSQAMGQGNTEAFF

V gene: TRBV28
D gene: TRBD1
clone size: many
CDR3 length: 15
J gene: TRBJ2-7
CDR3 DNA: TGTGCCAGCAGTCCACATCGGACAGGATCATACGAGCAGTACTTC
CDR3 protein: CASSPHRTGSYEQYF

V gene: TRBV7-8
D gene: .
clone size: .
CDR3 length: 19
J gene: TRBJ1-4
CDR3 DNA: TGTGCCAGCAGCCCCCGGGACACAATTTCCCCGCTAACTAATGAAAAACTGTTTTTT
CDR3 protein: CASSPRDTISPLTNEKLFF

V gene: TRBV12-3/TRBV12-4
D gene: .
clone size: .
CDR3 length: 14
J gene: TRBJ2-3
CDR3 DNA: TGTGCCAGCAGTTTTCGAGGGGGAGAAGATACGCAGTATTTT
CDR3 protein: CASSFRGGEDTQYF

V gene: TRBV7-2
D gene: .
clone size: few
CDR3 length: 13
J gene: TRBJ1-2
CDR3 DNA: TGTGCCAGCAGCCCCCTCGGGGGCGATGGCTACACCTTC
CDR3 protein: CASSPLGGDGYTF

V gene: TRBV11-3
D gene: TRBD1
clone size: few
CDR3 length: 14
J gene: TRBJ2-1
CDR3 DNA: TGTGCCAGCAGCCCGGGGACAGGGGATCATGAGCAGTTCTTC
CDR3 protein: CASSPGTGDHEQFF

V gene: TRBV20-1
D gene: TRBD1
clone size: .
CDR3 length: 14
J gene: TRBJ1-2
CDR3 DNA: TGCAGTGCTAGGGAGGCAGGGGGAGGAAGCGGCTACACCTTC
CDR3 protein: CSAREAGGGSGYTF

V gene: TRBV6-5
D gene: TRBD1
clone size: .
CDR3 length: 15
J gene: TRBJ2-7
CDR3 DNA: TGTGCCAGCAGTTATGGGGACAGTAGCTGCTACGAGCAGTACTTC
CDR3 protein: CASSYGDSSCYEQYF

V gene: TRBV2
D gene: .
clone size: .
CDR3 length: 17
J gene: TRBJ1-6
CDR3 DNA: TGTGCCAGCAGTTGGAAGACGGGGAGCTCCTATAATTCACCCCTCCACTTT
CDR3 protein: CASSWKTGSSYNSPLHF

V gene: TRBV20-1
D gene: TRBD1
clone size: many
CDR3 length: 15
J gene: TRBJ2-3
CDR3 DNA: TGCAGTGCTAGAGCACCGGGACAGGGAACAGATACGCAGTATTTT
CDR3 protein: CSARAPGQGTDTQYF

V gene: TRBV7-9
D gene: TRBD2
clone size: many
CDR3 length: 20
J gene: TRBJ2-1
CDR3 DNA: TGTGCCAGCAGCTTAAGGGTCGGGACTAGCGGGGAAAGAAGATACAATGAGCAGTTCTTC
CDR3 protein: CASSLRVGTSGERRYNEQFF

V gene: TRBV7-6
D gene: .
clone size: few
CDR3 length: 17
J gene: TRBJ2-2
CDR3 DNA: TGTGCCAGCAGCTTAAGGCTCCGGGGGGCGGACACCGGGGAGCTGTTTTTT
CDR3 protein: CASSLRLRGADTGELFF

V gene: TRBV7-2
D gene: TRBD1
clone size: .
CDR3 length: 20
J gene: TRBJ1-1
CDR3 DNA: TGTGCCAGCAGCCCAAGGCCTTACAGGGGACGGAAGGGGATGAACACTGAAGCTTTCTTT
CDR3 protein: CASSPRPYRGRKGMNTEAFF

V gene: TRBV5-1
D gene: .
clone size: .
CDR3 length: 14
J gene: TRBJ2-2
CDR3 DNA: TGCGCCAGCAGCCCAATAAAGGACACCGGGGAGCTGTTTTTT
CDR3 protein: CASSPIKDTGELFF

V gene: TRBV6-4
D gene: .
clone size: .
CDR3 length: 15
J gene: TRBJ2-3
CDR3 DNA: TGTGCCAGCAGTGATACCCGGGGATTCACAGATACGCAGTATTTT
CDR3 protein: CASSDTRGFTDTQYF

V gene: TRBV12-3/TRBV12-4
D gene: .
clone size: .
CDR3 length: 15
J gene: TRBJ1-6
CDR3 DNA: TGTGCCAGCTGCCCGGGTAGACCCTATAATTCACCCCTCCACTTT
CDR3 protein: CASCPGRPYNSPLHF

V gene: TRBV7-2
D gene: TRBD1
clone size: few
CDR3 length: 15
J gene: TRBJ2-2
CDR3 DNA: TGTGCCAGCAGCTTACAGGGGGCGCACACCGGGGAGCTGTTTTTT
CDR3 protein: CASSLQGAHTGELFF

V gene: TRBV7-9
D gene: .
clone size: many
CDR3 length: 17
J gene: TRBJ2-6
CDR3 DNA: TGTGCCAGCAGCTCCACCCGACAGGACTCTGGGGCCAACGTCCTGACTTTC
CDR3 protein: CASSSTRQDSGANVLTF

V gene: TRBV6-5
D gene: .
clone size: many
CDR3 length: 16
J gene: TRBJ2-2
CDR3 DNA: TGTGCCAGCAGTCTCATCGGACGGAAGCGCACCGGGGAGCTGTTTTTT
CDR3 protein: CASSLIGRKRTGELFF

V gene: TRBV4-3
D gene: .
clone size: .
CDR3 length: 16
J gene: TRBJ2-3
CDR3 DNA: TGCGCCAGCAGCCAAGGTCCGAGCCATAGATTCGATACGCAGTATTTT
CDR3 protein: CASSQGPSHRFDTQYF

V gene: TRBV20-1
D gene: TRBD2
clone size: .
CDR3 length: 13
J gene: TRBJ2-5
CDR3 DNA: TGCAGTGTAGCGGGGGGGCTGGCGGAGACCCAGTACTTC
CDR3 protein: CSVAGGLAETQYF

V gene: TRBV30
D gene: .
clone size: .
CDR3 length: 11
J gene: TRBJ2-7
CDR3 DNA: TGTGCCTGGAGTCGAGGGGGCGAGCAGTACTTC
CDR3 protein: CAWSRGGEQYF

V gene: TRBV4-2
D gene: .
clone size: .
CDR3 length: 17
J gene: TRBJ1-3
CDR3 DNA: TGTGCCAGCAGCCTTGCTCCAGGCGGAAGCTCTGGAAACACCATATATTTT
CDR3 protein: CASSLAPGGSSGNTIYF

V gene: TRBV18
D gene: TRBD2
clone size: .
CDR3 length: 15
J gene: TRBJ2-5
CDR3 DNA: TGTGCCAGCTCACCCGTAGCGGGGGGCCGAGAGACCCAGTACTTC
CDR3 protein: CASSPVAGGRETQYF

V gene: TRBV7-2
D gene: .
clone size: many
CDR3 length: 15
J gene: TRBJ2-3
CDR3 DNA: TGTGCCGGCGAACCCATCTCTGGCGGCACAGATACGCAGTATTTT
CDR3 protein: CAGEPISGGTDTQYF

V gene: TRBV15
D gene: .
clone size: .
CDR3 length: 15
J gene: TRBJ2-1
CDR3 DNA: TGTGCCACCAGCAGAGATGGGGTAGCTGGTAATGAGCAGTTCTTC
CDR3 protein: CATSRDGVAGNEQFF

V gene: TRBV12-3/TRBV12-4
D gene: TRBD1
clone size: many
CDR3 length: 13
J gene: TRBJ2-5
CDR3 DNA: TGTGCCAGCTCTAGAGGGGGCCTGGAGACCCAGTACTTC
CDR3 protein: CASSRGGLETQYF

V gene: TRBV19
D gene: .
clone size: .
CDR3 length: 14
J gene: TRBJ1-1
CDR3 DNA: TGTGCCAGTAGTGTTCGGACAGTCCGTGAGGAAGCTTTCTTT
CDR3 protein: CASSVRTVREEAFF

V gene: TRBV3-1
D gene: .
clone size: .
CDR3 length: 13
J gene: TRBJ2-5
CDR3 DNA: TGTGCCAGCACCCTCGGGGCTCAAGAGACCCAGTACTTC
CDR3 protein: CASTLGAQETQYF

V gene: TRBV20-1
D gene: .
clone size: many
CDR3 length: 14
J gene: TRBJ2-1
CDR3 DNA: TGCAGTGCTAGAGCTGGACACGAGGGCGATGAGCAGTTCTTC
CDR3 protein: CSARAGHEGDEQFF

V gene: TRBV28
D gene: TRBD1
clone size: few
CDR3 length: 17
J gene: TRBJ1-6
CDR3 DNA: TGTGCCAGCAGACCAGCAGGGACAGGAATTATTGAATCACCCCTCCACTTT
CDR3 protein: CASRPAGTGIIESPLHF

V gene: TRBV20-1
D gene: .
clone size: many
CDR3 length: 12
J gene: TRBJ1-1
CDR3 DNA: TGCAGTGCTAGAGAAGGGTGGACTGAAGCTTTCTTT
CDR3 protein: CSAREGWTEAFF

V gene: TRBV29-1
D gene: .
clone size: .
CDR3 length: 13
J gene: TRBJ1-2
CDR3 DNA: TGCAGCGTTGACAAGGCAGGGGAGGGTGGCTACACCTTC
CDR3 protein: CSVDKAGEGGYTF

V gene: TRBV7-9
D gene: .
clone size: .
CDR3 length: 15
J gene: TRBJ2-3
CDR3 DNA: TGTGCCAGAAGCTTAGGAGGGGGGATCACAGATACGCAGTATTTT
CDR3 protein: CARSLGGGITDTQYF

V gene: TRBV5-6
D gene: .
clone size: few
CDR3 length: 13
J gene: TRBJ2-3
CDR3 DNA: TGTGCCAGCAGCTTGGCCAATTCAGATACGCAGTATTTT
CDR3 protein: CASSLANSDTQYF

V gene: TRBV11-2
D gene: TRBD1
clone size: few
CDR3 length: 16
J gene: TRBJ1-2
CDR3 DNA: TGTGCCAGCAGCTTAGATGGGGGGACAGGGGCCTATGGCTACACCTTC
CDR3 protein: CASSLDGGTGAYGYTF

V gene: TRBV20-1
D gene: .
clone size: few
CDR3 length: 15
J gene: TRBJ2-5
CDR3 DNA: TGCAGTGCCCCCCTCCCGACTGTAGCAGAGGAGACCCAGTACTTC
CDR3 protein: CSAPLPTVAEETQYF

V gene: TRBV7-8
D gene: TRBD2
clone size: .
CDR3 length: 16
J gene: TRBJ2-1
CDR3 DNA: TGTGCCAGCAGCTTAGTTGGAGCGGGGGGGCAGGGTGAGCAGTTCTTC
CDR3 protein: CASSLVGAGGQGEQFF

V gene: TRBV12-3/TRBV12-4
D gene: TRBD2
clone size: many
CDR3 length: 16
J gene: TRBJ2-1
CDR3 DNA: TGTGCCAGCAGTTTCCGGACTAGCGGGGAGTACAATGAGCAGTTCTTC
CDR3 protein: CASSFRTSGEYNEQFF

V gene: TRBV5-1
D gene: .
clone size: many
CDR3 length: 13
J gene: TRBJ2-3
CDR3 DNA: TGCGCCAGCAGTGAACAAGGCACAGATACGCAGTATTTT
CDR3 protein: CASSEQGTDTQYF

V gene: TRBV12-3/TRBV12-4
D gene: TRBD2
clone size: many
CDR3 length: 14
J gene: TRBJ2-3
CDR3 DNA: TGTGCCAGCAGTTCCGGACTAGCGGGGGGTACGCAGTATTTT
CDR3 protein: CASSSGLAGGTQYF

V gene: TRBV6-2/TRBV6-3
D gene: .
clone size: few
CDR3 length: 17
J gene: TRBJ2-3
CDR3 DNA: TGTGCCAGCAGTTACGTCTTCGGTAGGGGCACCACAGATACGCAGTATTTT
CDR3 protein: CASSYVFGRGTTDTQYF

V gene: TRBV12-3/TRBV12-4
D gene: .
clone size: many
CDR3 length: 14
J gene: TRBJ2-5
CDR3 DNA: TGTGCCAGCAGTTTCTGGGGGGTCGGCGAGACCCAGTACTTC
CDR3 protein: CASSFWGVGETQYF

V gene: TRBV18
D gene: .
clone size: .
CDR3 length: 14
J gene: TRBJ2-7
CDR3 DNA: TGTGCCAGCTCTACGAGCAGGAGGATCTACGAGCAGTACTTC
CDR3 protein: CASSTSRRIYEQYF